This T cell receptor beta chain emerged from a study of TIL therapy for anti-PD-1-resistant metastatic lung cancer. Germline CDR1 is SGHDT and CDR2 is YYEEEE. The junction had 8 bases not matched to a gene; V was cut back by 4 bases and J by 3 bases. The CDR3 covers 15 residues. Time point reported: pre-treatment sample, taken before nivolumab and TIL therapy. Most excised metastases sampled were pleural nodules or supraclavicular lymph nodes. Tumors were harvested before any PD-1/PD-L1 blockade. The libraries were made with immunoSEQ v3. Sequenced by immunoSEQ multiplex PCR; TCRdb stores in-frame clones only, minus some. The table includes 95,000 or so clones, about 71% detected once.

The V and J genes are TRBV5-6 and TRBJ2-7, with TRBD1 identical over 9 bases. The sequencing here drew on tumor tissue, taken at baseline. The TCR sequence derives from a person between 25 and 80 years old with non-small cell lung cancer. The CDR3 region has the DNA TGTGCCAGCAGCCTAGGACAGGGGAGGATCTACGAGCAGTACTTC. Protein sequence: CASSLGQGRIYEQYF.